These 11 T cell receptor beta chains were all obtained from the same sample, sequenced in a study of T cell changes during pregnancy in multiple sclerosis. Only in-frame clones appear in the TCRdb table, and some are missing; sequencing was by immunoSEQ multiplex PCR. The sample holds tens of thousands of clones; 85% to 95% are singletons and the top ten take approximately 0.2%. The source material was CD4+ T cells from peripheral blood mononuclear cells, sampled before pregnancy. Receptor source: a female donor with multiple sclerosis, enrolled in a pregnancy study.

This clone has just one count. CDR3 residues: CASRPGQGGEKLFF. The CDR3 DNA reads as TGTGCCAGCAGGCCGGGACAGGGAGGGGAAAAACTGTTTTTT. The chain recombines TRBV2 with TRBJ1-4; 9 nucleotides agree with TRBD1. J lost 8 bases, V lost 6 bases, and 7 bases had no gene match. The CDR3 loop spans 14 amino acids. Germline values: CDR1 SNHLY, CDR2 FYNNEI.

This clone has only one observation. The rearrangement links TRBV5-1 to TRBJ1-5; 9 bases fit TRBD1. The V segment lost 7 bases and the J segment 4 bases; nucleotides outside the gene matches: 9. The CDR3 spans 15 residues. Germline CDR1 SGHRS, CDR2 YFSETQ. This CDR3 reads CASHTGGALNQPQHF. The CDR3 DNA sequence: TGCGCCAGCCATACAGGGGGCGCCCTGAATCAGCCCCAGCATTTT.

The rearrangement uses TRBV30 and TRBJ2-3, with D maybe TRBD2 (5 bases). V lost 4 bases and J 6 bases, leaving 14 bases between the germline ends. The CDR3 sequence is 13 residues long. Germline CDR1 GTSNPN, CDR2 SVGIG (reference sequence). The CDR3 loop reads CAWTRGWRDTQYF. For the CDR3, the DNA is TGTGCCTGGACTCGTGGGTGGAGGGATACGCAGTATTTT.

A single count supports this clone. V usage is TRBV15 and J usage is TRBJ1-2, with 8 bases that match TRBD1. Germline V gene data show CDR1 as LNHNV and CDR2 as YYDKDF (reference sequence). V dropped 8 bases and J dropped 0; count of bases not matched to a gene: 11. CDR3 length: 16 amino acids. Written as DNA, the CDR3 is TGTGCCACCGAGGCTTCAGGACAGGGAACTAACTATGGCTACACCTTC. This encodes CATEASGQGTNYGYTF.

V is TRBV5-4 and J is TRBJ2-3; D is undetermined. Trimming cost V 4 bases and J 5 bases, with 11 bases left between them. The CDR3 covers 13 residues. Germline loops: CDR1 SGHNT, CDR2 YYREEE (reference sequence). CDR3 region: CASSPPRGDTQYF. Written as DNA, the CDR3 is TGTGCCAGCAGCCCCCCGAGAGGAGATACGCAGTATTTT.

The chain uses TRBV4-1 and TRBJ2-1, with 14 bases matching TRBD2. Germline V lookup: CDR1 MGHRA, CDR2 YSYEKL. This CDR3 comprises 19 residues. The junction had 9 bases not matched to a gene; V was cut back by 3 bases and J by 2 bases. CDR3 nucleotides: TGCGCCAGCAGCCACCCGAGACTAGCGGGGGGGGGAACCTACAATGAGCAGTTCTTC. The encoded protein is CASSHPRLAGGGTYNEQFF.

The gene calls are TRBV13 and TRBJ1-1; D not certain. CDR3 size: 15 residues. Germline CDR1 reads PRHDT; CDR2 reads FYEKMQ (reference sequence). V gave up 0 bases and J gave up 2 bases, with 10 bases separating them. Here the CDR3 DNA reads TGTGCCAGCAGCTTAGGCCGAGGGATTAACACTGAAGCTTTCTTT. Translating gives CASSLGRGINTEAFF.

This clone was picked up one time. The chain carries TRBV27 and TRBJ1-2, with D possibly being TRBD1 (5 bases). Trimming stripped 3 bases from V and 4 bases from J, with 9 bases between. Per germline, CDR1 MNHEY and CDR2 SMNVEV (reference sequence). The CDR3 sequence is 13 residues long. CDR3: CASSFSQGYGYTF. The CDR3 DNA reads TGTGCCAGCAGTTTCAGCCAGGGCTATGGCTACACCTTC.

The gene calls are TRBV30 and TRBJ2-7; TRBD1 aligns across 10 bases. With V trimmed by 3 bases and J by 3 bases, 2 bases remained unmatched. CDR1 and CDR2 from the germline V gene are GTSNPN and SVGIG (reference sequence). The CDR3 length is 13 residues. As DNA, the CDR3 is TGTGCCTGGAGGGGGGACAGGGGCTACGAGCAGTACTTC. Its translation is CAWRGDRGYEQYF. Looking up the rest from reference TRBV30 and TRBJ2-7 gives the full variable domain: SQTIHQWPATLVQPVGSPLSLECTVEGTSNPNLYWYRQAAGRGLQLLFYSVGIGQISSEVPQNLSASRPQDRQFILSSKKLLLSDSGFYLCAWRGDRGYEQYFGPGTRLTVT.

The rearrangement links TRBV5-1 to TRBJ2-7; the D is unclear. CDR1 is SGHRS, CDR2 YFSETQ, per germline. The CDR3 is 12 residues long. Trimming left V 4 bases short and J 0 bases short, with 5 bases between. CDR3 protein: CASSLSSYEQYF. The CDR3 region has the DNA TGCGCCAGCAGCCTCAGCTCCTACGAGCAGTACTTC.

V is TRBV6-5 and J is TRBJ1-1; 7 bases align to TRBD1. The germline V gene has CDR1 MNHEY and CDR2 SVGAGI. CDR3 length: 15 residues. The V gene end was trimmed by 5 bases and the J gene end by 4 bases; junction bases not matched to a gene: 10. The CDR3 spells CASSRNSGGGTEAFF. In DNA, the CDR3 is TGTGCCAGCAGTCGGAACTCAGGGGGAGGCACTGAAGCTTTCTTT.